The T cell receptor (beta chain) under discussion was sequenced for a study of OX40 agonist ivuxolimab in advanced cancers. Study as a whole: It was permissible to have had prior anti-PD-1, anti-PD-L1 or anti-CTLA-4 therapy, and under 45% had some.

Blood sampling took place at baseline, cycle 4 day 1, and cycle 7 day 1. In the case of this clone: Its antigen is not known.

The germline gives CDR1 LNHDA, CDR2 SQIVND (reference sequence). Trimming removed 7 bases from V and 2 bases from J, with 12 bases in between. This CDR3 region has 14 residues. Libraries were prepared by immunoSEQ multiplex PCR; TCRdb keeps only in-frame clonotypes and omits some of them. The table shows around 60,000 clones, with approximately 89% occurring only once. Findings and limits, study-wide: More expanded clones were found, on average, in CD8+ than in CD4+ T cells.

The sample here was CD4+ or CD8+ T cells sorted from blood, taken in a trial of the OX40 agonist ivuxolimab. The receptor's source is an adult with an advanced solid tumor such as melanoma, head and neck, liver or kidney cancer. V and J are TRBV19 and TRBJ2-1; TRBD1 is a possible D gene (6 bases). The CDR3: CASTGSGAYNEQFF. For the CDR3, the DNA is TGTGCCAGTACCGGCTCAGGGGCCTACAATGAGCAGTTCTTC.